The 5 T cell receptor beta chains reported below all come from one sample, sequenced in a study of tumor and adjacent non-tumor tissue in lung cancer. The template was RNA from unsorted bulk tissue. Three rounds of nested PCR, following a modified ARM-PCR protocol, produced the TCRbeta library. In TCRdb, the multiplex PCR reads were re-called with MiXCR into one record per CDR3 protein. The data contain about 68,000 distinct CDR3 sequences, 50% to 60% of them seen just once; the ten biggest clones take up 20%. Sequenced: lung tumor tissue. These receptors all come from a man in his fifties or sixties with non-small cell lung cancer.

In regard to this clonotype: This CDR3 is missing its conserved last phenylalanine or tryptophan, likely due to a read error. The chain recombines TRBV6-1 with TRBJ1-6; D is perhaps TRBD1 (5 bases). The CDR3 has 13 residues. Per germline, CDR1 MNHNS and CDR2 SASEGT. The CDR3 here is CASEGVGDSPLHY. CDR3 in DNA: TGTGCCAGCGAAGGGGTTGGGGATTCGCCCCTCCACTAT.

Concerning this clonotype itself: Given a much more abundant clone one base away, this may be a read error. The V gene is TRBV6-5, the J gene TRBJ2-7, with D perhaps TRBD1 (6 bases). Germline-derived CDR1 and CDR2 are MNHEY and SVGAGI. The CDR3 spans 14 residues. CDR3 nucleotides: TGTACCAGCAGTTACTCCCTACAGGGCCACGAGCAGTACTTC. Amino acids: CTSSYSLQGHEQYF.

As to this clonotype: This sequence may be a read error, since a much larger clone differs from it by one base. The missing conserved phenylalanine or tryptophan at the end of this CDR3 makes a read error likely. The CDR3 here is CASRRSNLAKNIQYL. CDR3 sequence (DNA): TGCGCCAGCAGGCGGAGTAATCTAGCCAAAAACATTCAGTACCTC. This chain links TRBV4-1 with TRBJ2-4; D remains unclear. This CDR3 region has 15 residues. The germline gives CDR1 MGHRA, CDR2 YSYEKL. The V end lost 6 bases, the J end lost 0 bases, and 12 bases lay between the germline ends.

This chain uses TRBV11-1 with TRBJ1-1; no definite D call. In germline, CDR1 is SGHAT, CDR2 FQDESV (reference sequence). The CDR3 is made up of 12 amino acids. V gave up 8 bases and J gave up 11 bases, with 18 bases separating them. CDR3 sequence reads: CASRLAGSEAFF. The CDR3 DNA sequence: TGTGCCAGCCGCCTAGCGGGGAGTGAGGCTTTCTTT.

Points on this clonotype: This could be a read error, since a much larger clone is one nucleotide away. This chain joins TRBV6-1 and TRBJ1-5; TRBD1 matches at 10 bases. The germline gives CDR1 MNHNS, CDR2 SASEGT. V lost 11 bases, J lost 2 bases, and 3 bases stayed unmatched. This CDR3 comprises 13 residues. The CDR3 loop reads CAGQGVGNQPQHF. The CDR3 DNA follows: TGTGCCGGACAGGGGGTGGGCAATCAGCCCCAGCATTTT.